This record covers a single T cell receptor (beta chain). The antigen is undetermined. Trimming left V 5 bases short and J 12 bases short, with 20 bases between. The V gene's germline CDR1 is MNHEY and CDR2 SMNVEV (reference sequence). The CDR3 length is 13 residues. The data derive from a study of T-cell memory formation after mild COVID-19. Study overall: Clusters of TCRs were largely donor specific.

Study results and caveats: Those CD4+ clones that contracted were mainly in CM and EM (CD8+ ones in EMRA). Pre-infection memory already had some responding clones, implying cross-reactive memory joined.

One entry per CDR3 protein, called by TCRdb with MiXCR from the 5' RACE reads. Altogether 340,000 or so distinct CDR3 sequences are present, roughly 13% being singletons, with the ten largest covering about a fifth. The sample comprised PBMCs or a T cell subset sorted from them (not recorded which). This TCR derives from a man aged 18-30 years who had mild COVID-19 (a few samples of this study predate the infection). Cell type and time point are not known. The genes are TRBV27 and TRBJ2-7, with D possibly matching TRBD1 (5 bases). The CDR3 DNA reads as TGTGCCAGCAGTCTTTGGGTGGGGCAGGAGACGTACTTC. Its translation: CASSLWVGQETYF.